The 23 T cell receptor beta chains presented below share a single source sample, sequenced in a study of blood T cell repertoires in COVID-19. TCRdb's table, derived via immunoSEQ multiplex PCR, lists solely in-frame clones and lacks some. The sample shows approximately 190,000 clones, about four fifths of them seen only once. The specimen was PBMCs or T cells enriched from blood (not recorded which). The receptors shown here come from a woman in her 30s who had been exposed to COVID-19.

The chain couples TRBV2 to TRBJ2-3; 13 bases align to TRBD2. The V segment lost 4 bases and the J segment 6 bases; nucleotides outside the gene matches: 7. This CDR3 has 16 residues. Germline-derived CDR1 and CDR2 are SNHLY and FYNNEI. The CDR3 is CASSAQLAGGGDTQYF. For the CDR3, the DNA is TGTGCCAGCAGTGCCCAACTAGCGGGGGGGGGTGATACGCAGTATTTT.

The J gene is TRBJ1-2, the V gene TRBV7-2; 7 bases agree with TRBD1. CDR1 is SGHTA, CDR2 FQGNSA, per germline. The CDR3 sequence is 14 residues long. V shed 5 bases and J 8 bases; nucleotides not matched to a gene: 11. Written as DNA, the CDR3 is TGTGCCAGCAGCCCAGGGGGTGAAGGAAAAGGCTACACCTTC. Protein sequence: CASSPGGEGKGYTF.

The chain couples TRBV10-2 to TRBJ1-2; possible D gene TRBD1, 6 bases. V was cut by 7 bases and J by 1 base, with 13 bases left in between. The germline V gene has CDR1 WSHSY and CDR2 SAAADI. This CDR3 is built from 14 residues. The CDR3: CASIPGVLNYGYTF. The CDR3 coding sequence is TGCGCCAGCATCCCAGGGGTCCTTAACTATGGCTACACCTTC.

V and J are TRBV9 and TRBJ2-1, with 8 bases that match TRBD2. Looked up from germline, CDR1 is SGDLS and CDR2 is YYNGEE. The junction had 6 bases not matched to a gene; V was cut back by 0 bases and J by 4 bases. The CDR3 is made up of 16 amino acids. The CDR3 DNA reads TGTGCCAGCAGCGTAGCGGGGGGGGCGCAATACAATGAGCAGTTCTTC. Translation: CASSVAGGAQYNEQFF. The full variable domain, in which reference TRBV9 and TRBJ2-1 provide the parts outside the CDR3, is DSGVTQTPKHLITATGQRVTLRCSPRSGDLSVYWYQQSLDQGLQFLIQYYNGEERAKGNILERFSAQQFPDLHSELNLSSLELGDSALYFCASSVAGGAQYNEQFFGPGTRLTVL.

The chain is built from TRBV18 and TRBJ2-5; possibly TRBD2 for D (5 bases). This CDR3 region has 13 residues. The germline V and J ends were trimmed by 0 bases and 5 bases, with 7 bases remaining between them. Germline CDR1 and CDR2: KGHSH and LQKENI. The CDR3 DNA follows: TGTGCCAGCTCACCACCGCGAGGGGAGACCCAGTACTTC. Its protein is CASSPPRGETQYF.

This clone has only a few counts. The chain is built from TRBV7-9 and TRBJ1-6; 7 bases line up with TRBD1. This CDR3 contains 15 residues. Germline V CDR1 and CDR2: SEHNR, FQNEAQ (reference sequence). J gave up 8 bases and V 1 base, and 5 bases lay outside the gene matches. The CDR3 loop is CASSLGAGGHSPLHF. The DNA for the CDR3 is TGTGCCAGCAGCTTAGGGGCAGGGGGTCATTCACCCCTCCACTTT.

This chain links TRBV28 with TRBJ2-1; 9 bases line up with TRBD2. The germline V gene encodes CDR1 MDHEN and CDR2 SYDVKM. The V gene end was trimmed by 6 bases and the J gene end by 8 bases; junction bases not matched to a gene: 8. The CDR3 sequence is 14 residues long. The CDR3 coding sequence is TGTGCCAGCAGGTACCCGGGACTAGCATATGAGCAGTTCTTC. It yields the protein CASRYPGLAYEQFF.

The chain carries TRBV12-5 and TRBJ2-7; a possible D gene is TRBD2 (6 bases). With 3 bases removed from V and 6 bases from J, the gap between germline ends came to 21 bases. This CDR3 has 16 residues. Per germline, CDR1 LGHNT and CDR2 FRNRAP. The CDR3 bases are TGTGCTAGTGGTTTTCCCTCGGGACTTTCCCTACCCGAGCAGTACTTC. Encoded protein: CASGFPSGLSLPEQYF.

V usage is TRBV5-1 and J usage is TRBJ1-1; D may be TRBD1 (6 bases). The V and J ends lost 5 bases and 4 bases respectively, with 21 bases between them. CDR1 and CDR2 from the germline V gene are SGHRS and YFSETQ. This CDR3 comprises 16 residues. This chain's CDR3 is CASRTIWDNVATEAFF. CDR3 bases: TGCGCCAGCAGAACAATTTGGGACAACGTCGCCACTGAAGCTTTCTTT.

The chain's CDR3 is CASSLGQGIGRAFF. The DNA for the CDR3 is TGTGCCAGCAGTTTAGGACAGGGGATTGGGCGCGCTTTCTTT. The chain couples TRBV28 to TRBJ1-1; 9 bases agree with TRBD1. The CDR3 sequence is 14 residues long. With 2 bases clipped from V and 11 bases from J, the junction kept 9 bases outside the gene matches. Germline CDR1 MDHEN, CDR2 SYDVKM.

This chain links TRBV12-3 or TRBV12-4 with TRBJ2-5; possible D gene TRBD2, 6 bases. V lost 6 bases and J lost 2, with 10 bases in between. The CDR3 consists of 13 residues. DNA for the CDR3: TGTGCCAGCAGGGGACTTTTACAAGAGACCCAGTACTTC. Protein product: CASRGLLQETQYF.

This clone occurred a few times. The chain is built from TRBV7-9 and TRBJ1-1, with D perhaps TRBD1 (6 bases). This CDR3 has 14 residues. V was clipped by 7 bases and J by 3 bases, with 15 bases between them. The V gene's germline CDR1 is SEHNR and CDR2 FQNEAQ (reference sequence). CDR3 in DNA: TGTGCCAGCACCCCTTCCCCAGGGGACACTGAAGCTTTCTTT. It translates to CASTPSPGDTEAFF.

The chain carries TRBV4-1 and TRBJ2-3; D not resolved. There are 14 residues in the CDR3. Trimming cost V 9 bases and J 3 bases, with 16 bases left between them. CDR1 is MGHRA and CDR2 is YSYEKL in the germline V gene. The CDR3 here is CASSAPSVTDTQYF. CDR3 coding DNA: TGCGCCAGTTCCGCCCCTTCAGTGACAGATACGCAGTATTTT.

V is TRBV4-1 and J is TRBJ2-7; 9 bases are a match to TRBD1. Germline trimming cut 5 bases from V and 4 bases from J; bases unmatched to any gene: 6. The CDR3 contains 14 residues. Germline lookup yields CDR1 MGHRA and CDR2 YSYEKL. CDR3 sequence: CASSEGTGKYEQYF. For the CDR3, the DNA is TGCGCCAGCAGCGAGGGGACAGGGAAATACGAGCAGTACTTC.

CDR3 bases: TGTGCCAGCAGCGTAGGAGGGGGAAGAGCTTTCTTT. Its translation is CASSVGGGRAFF. This sequence joins TRBV9 and TRBJ1-1; TRBD1 might be the D (6 bases). CDR1 is SGDLS and CDR2 is YYNGEE in the germline V gene. CDR3 length: 12 residues. With 0 bases removed from V and 10 bases from J, the gap between germline ends came to 10 bases.

V gene TRBV11-2 combines with J gene TRBJ1-3; no clear D. There are 12 residues in the CDR3. In germline, CDR1 is SGHAT, CDR2 FQNNGV. V lost 5 bases and J lost 1, with 3 bases in between. CDR3 sequence: CASSASGNTIYF. In nucleotides, the CDR3 is TGTGCCAGCAGCGCGTCTGGAAACACCATATATTTT.

V gene TRBV5-1 combines with J gene TRBJ2-7; 8 nucleotides match TRBD1. Germline values: CDR1 SGHRS, CDR2 YFSETQ. Trimming at V came to 7 bases and at J to 5 bases, leaving 8 bases not matched to a gene. This CDR3 has 13 residues. The CDR3: CASRQGAGDEQYF. The CDR3 nucleotides read TGCGCCAGCCGGCAGGGGGCGGGCGACGAGCAGTACTTC.

The V gene is TRBV7-8, the J gene TRBJ1-1; D gene ambiguous. The CDR3 length is 16 residues. With 2 bases removed from V and 0 bases from J, the gap between germline ends came to 13 bases. Germline loops: CDR1 SGHVS, CDR2 FQNEAQ. CDR3 region: CASSLSGSLMNTEAFF. CDR3 sequence (DNA): TGTGCCAGCAGCTTAAGCGGCAGCCTAATGAACACTGAAGCTTTCTTT.

The rearrangement uses TRBV6-2 or TRBV6-3 and TRBJ2-3; tentatively, D is TRBD2 (6 bases). The CDR3 sequence is 15 residues long. The V and J ends lost 5 bases and 5 bases respectively, with 17 bases between them. Germline V gene lookup returns CDR1 MNHEY and CDR2 SVGEGT. This chain's CDR3 is CASSTRASAVDTQYF. In DNA, the CDR3 is TGTGCCAGCAGTACGCGGGCTAGCGCCGTAGATACGCAGTATTTT.

This clone has just a few counts. The rearrangement uses TRBV29-1 and TRBJ2-4; D might be TRBD2 (6 bases). The CDR3 spans 14 residues. CDR1 SQVTM and CDR2 ANQGSEA come from the germline V gene. V shed 0 bases and J shed 8 bases, with 14 bases lying between them. In nucleotides, the CDR3 is TGCAGCGTTGAAGACATCCAGGAGGGGTACATTCAGTACTTC. This codes for CSVEDIQEGYIQYF.

This clone is a singleton in its sample. The chain combines TRBV9 with TRBJ1-1, with 7 nucleotides matching TRBD1. Germline values: CDR1 SGDLS, CDR2 YYNGEE. This CDR3 contains 14 residues. J was trimmed by 7 bases and V by 2 bases; bases with no gene match: 8. Here the CDR3 DNA reads TGTGCCAGCAGCGTGTTACAGGGGACAGATGAAGCTTTCTTT. Protein product: CASSVLQGTDEAFF. Complete variable domain (other parts from reference TRBV9 and TRBJ1-1): DSGVTQTPKHLITATGQRVTLRCSPRSGDLSVYWYQQSLDQGLQFLIQYYNGEERAKGNILERFSAQQFPDLHSELNLSSLELGDSALYFCASSVLQGTDEAFFGQGTRLTVV.

J is TRBJ2-7 and V is TRBV2; perhaps TRBD2 as D (6 bases). The CDR3 consists of 14 residues. V lost 6 bases to trimming and J lost 1 base, with 13 bases between them. Per germline, CDR1 SNHLY and CDR2 FYNNEI. This chain's CDR3 is CASRFGGGSYEQYF. The CDR3 DNA reads as TGTGCCAGCAGATTCGGGGGTGGGTCCTACGAGCAGTACTTC. Complete variable domain (other parts from reference TRBV2 and TRBJ2-7): EPEVTQTPSHQVTQMGQEVILRCVPISNHLYFYWYRQILGQKVEFLVSFYNNEISEKSEIFDDQFSVERPDGSNFTLKIRSTKLEDSAMYFCASRFGGGSYEQYFGPGTRLTVT.

This clone came up once. The gene calls are TRBV5-4 and TRBJ2-7; D perhaps matches TRBD1 (6 bases). The V gene lost 7 bases and the J gene lost 2 bases, with 7 bases spanning the gap. Germline V lookup: CDR1 SGHNT, CDR2 YYREEE (reference sequence). This CDR3 spans 11 amino acids. The CDR3 coding sequence is TGTGCCAGCGGGGGCCCCTACGAGCAGTACTTC. Its translation: CASGGPYEQYF. Supplemented by reference TRBV5-4 and TRBJ2-7, the full variable domain reads ETGVTQSPTHLIKTRGQQVTLRCSSQSGHNTVSWYQQALGQGPQFIFQYYREEENGRGNFPPRFSGLQFPNYSSELNVNALELDDSALYLCASGGPYEQYFGPGTRLTVT.